This T cell receptor beta chain was captured in a study of blood T cell repertoires in COVID-19. Study-wide background: Samples taken during acute and convalescent COVID-19 were collected in the United States, Italy and Spain. T cells, B-cell-depleted T cells, or PBMCs supplied cDNA or gDNA.

Authors' data handling: Amplifying reference gene primers gave estimates of nucleated cell counts. Assay: immunoSEQ multiplex PCR; the TCRdb copy retains only in-frame clones and omits some. That table gives V, J and clone size, and the DNA gave D and trimming. This table holds roughly 100,000 clones, approximately 88% found once. The length of the CDR3 is 15 residues. Germline V CDR1 and CDR2: SGHVS, FQNEAQ. V dropped 2 bases and J dropped 0; count of bases not matched to a gene: 0. The sequencing sample was made of peripheral blood. The receptor was isolated from a woman aged 60 to 75 with acute or convalescent COVID-19. The chain carries TRBV7-8 and TRBJ2-2, with 7 bases fitting TRBD2. CDR3 in DNA: TGTGCCAGCAGCTTAAGCGGGACGAACACCGGGGAGCTGTTTTTT. Encoded protein: CASSLSGTNTGELFF.